These T cell receptor beta chains were read from a single sample in a study of blood T cells in healthy people across ages. TCRdb re-called the 5' RACE reads with MiXCR, one entry per CDR3 protein. The repertoire includes over 950,000 distinct CDR3 sequences, around two fifths of them detected once, and under 15% sits in the top ten. Material for sequencing was blood. These receptors all stem from a man between 18 and 35 years old in good health. CDR3s include the opening cysteine and the closing phenylalanine or tryptophan. The D gene is left open where the match is weak. Clone size is stated in some rows and not others, as once, few, many or a class when expanded.

clone_size,d_call,j_call,v_call,cdr3_nt,cdr3_aa
.,.,TRBJ1-5,TRBV28,TGTGCCAGCATCGGGGACCTGTATAGCAATCAGCCCCAGCATTTT,CASIGDLYSNQPQHF
few,.,TRBJ1-5,TRBV6-1,TGTGCCAGCACCCAGAGACACTTCGATAGCAATCAGCCCCAGCATTTT,CASTQRHFDSNQPQHF
few,TRBD1,TRBJ2-3,TRBV12-3/TRBV12-4,TGTGCCAGCAGTAGCCCACCTACAGGGGGCTACACAGATACGCAGTATTTT,CASSSPPTGGYTDTQYF
.,.,TRBJ1-1,TRBV5-1,TGCGCCAGCAGCGTGGATTACAACACTGAAGCTTTCTTT,CASSVDYNTEAFF
.,TRBD1,TRBJ1-2,TRBV11-2,TGTGCCAGCAGCTCGGGACAGGGGGCGTTCTATGGCTACACCTTC,CASSSGQGAFYGYTF
few,TRBD2,TRBJ2-3,TRBV4-2,TGTGCCAGCAGCCAAGAGTCTAGCGGGGGGCTAACTCCCGATACGCAGTATTTT,CASSQESSGGLTPDTQYF
.,.,TRBJ2-7,TRBV4-3,TGCGCCAGCAGCCAGCAGAGACTAGTGGATGAGCAGTACTTC,CASSQQRLVDEQYF
few,.,TRBJ2-3,TRBV30,TGTGCCTGGAGTGTACTGGGTAGCACAGATACGCAGTATTTT,CAWSVLGSTDTQYF
.,TRBD2,TRBJ2-1,TRBV29-1,TGCAGCGTTGAAGTTCCTAGCGGGGCCTTTTCTGGAGAGACCCAGTTCTTC,CSVEVPSGAFSGETQFF
.,.,TRBJ1-1,TRBV28,TGTGCCACCATTCCCTTGGGGTCGGGATTAGCTTTCTTT,CATIPLGSGLAFF
many,TRBD1,TRBJ1-4,TRBV7-2,TGTGCCAGCAGCCGGAGACAGGGGGCGTTTAATGAAAAACTGTTTTTT,CASSRRQGAFNEKLFF
.,.,TRBJ1-1,TRBV20-1,TGCAGTGCCGGGGACGGACTCACTGAAGCTTTCTTT,CSAGDGLTEAFF
few,.,TRBJ1-5,TRBV3-1,TGTGCCAGCAGCCAAGAGGGGGCGCGAGGTCAGCCCCAGCATTTT,CASSQEGARGQPQHF
.,.,TRBJ1-3,TRBV7-9,TGTGCCAGCAGCCAACCGGGACGCCTTGGGAACACCATATATTTT,CASSQPGRLGNTIYF
.,.,TRBJ2-3,TRBV7-2,TGTGCCACCAAGCCCGGGACGCAAACCACAGATACGCAGTATTTT,CATKPGTQTTDTQYF
.,.,TRBJ1-4,TRBV6-1,TGTGCCAGCAGTGAAGGGGGCTTTACTAATGAAAAACTGTTTTTT,CASSEGGFTNEKLFF
.,.,TRBJ2-4,TRBV20-1,TGCAGTGCTAGTAGAACTACCGAGGGGAACATTCAGTACTTC,CSASRTTEGNIQYF
once,.,TRBJ1-6,TRBV20-1,TGCAGTGCTAGAGTGGATAAACCCCCCCACTTT,CSARVDKPPHF
few,.,TRBJ2-5,TRBV3-1,TGTGCCAGCAGCCAAGAAATGGGAAGCCAAGAGACCCAGTACTTC,CASSQEMGSQETQYF
.,.,TRBJ1-2,TRBV12-3/TRBV12-4,TGTGCCTCCACTTATTACGGGGCAGGGGAAAACTATGGCTACACCTTC,CASTYYGAGENYGYTF
few,.,TRBJ2-2,TRBV6-2/TRBV6-3,TGTGCCAGCAGCCCAAGACAGCAACTGGGCGGGGAGCTGTTTTTT,CASSPRQQLGGELFF
.,.,TRBJ1-1,TRBV20-1,TGCAGTGCTAGAGATAATAGAGAGCCAATGAACACTGAAGCTTTCTTT,CSARDNREPMNTEAFF
.,.,TRBJ2-1,TRBV24-1,TGTGCCACCAGTGATCCCCTCCAGAATGAGCAGTTCTTC,CATSDPLQNEQFF
few,TRBD1,TRBJ2-4,TRBV29-1,TGCAGCGTCCTAAGACAGGGCTTAGCCAAAAACATTCAGTACTTC,CSVLRQGLAKNIQYF
once,TRBD2,TRBJ2-1,TRBV13,TGTGCCAGCAGCTCGCGGGGGGCGACTTACAATGAGCAGTTCTTC,CASSSRGATYNEQFF
.,.,TRBJ2-3,TRBV29-1,TGCAGCGTCAGAAACGGGGTTAGGACAGATACGCAGTATTTT,CSVRNGVRTDTQYF
.,TRBD1,TRBJ1-6,TRBV10-3,TGTGCCATCAGTTCGTATCGGGCGGGACAGGGCGAATTTTCACCCCTCCACTTT,CAISSYRAGQGEFSPLHF
few,.,TRBJ1-1,TRBV12-3/TRBV12-4,TGTGCCAGCAGTTATGGACGAGCGAACACTGAAGCTTTCTTT,CASSYGRANTEAFF
.,.,TRBJ2-1,TRBV4-3,TGCGCCAGCAGCCACCAGAGGACGGACTACAATGAGCAGTTCTTC,CASSHQRTDYNEQFF
once,TRBD1,TRBJ2-5,TRBV9,TGTGCCAGCAGGGCCCGGGACAGCTCGTACTTC,CASRARDSSYF
.,.,TRBJ1-1,TRBV6-5,TGTGCCAGCAGTTACCCGTACCGGGTCTCTCCGAGGAACACTGAAGCTTTCTTT,CASSYPYRVSPRNTEAFF
few,.,TRBJ1-6,TRBV29-1,TGCAGCGTGGCCGGGACTGCCTCGGGGCCCCTCCACTTT,CSVAGTASGPLHF
.,.,TRBJ1-1,TRBV7-6,TGTGCCAGCAGCCCCGGCTTGGTGAGCACTGAAGCTTTCTTT,CASSPGLVSTEAFF
few,.,TRBJ2-3,TRBV19,TGTGCCAGTAGTATGGGGCCTAGAGATACGCAGTATTTT,CASSMGPRDTQYF
many,.,TRBJ2-1,TRBV27,TGTGCCAGCAGCCCTCGGGGTTACAATGAGCAGTTCTTC,CASSPRGYNEQFF
once,.,TRBJ1-1,TRBV30,TGTGCCTGGAGTTTAACAGGAAACACTGAAGCTTTCTTT,CAWSLTGNTEAFF
few,.,TRBJ1-5,TRBV5-5,TGTGCCAGCAGCTTGAGCCCGCAGGCACCGGATCAGCCCCAGCATTTT,CASSLSPQAPDQPQHF
.,TRBD2,TRBJ2-5,TRBV12-5,TGTGCTAGTGGTTTGGTCGGGGGGGGCCAAGAGACCCAGTACTTC,CASGLVGGGQETQYF
.,.,TRBJ1-1,TRBV29-1,TGCAGCGTTGAAGGGCTTGGATCGGGGGTAATTGAAGCTTTCTTT,CSVEGLGSGVIEAFF
.,TRBD2,TRBJ2-3,TRBV20-1,TGCAGTGCTAGAGCCCCGGGACTAGTGGAAGATACGCAGTATTTT,CSARAPGLVEDTQYF
.,.,TRBJ2-3,TRBV7-2,TGTGCCAGCAGCTTAAGATTCGGCACAGATACGCAGTATTTT,CASSLRFGTDTQYF
.,.,TRBJ2-2,TRBV12-3/TRBV12-4,TGTGCCAGCAGGTTGACAGACACGAACACCGGGGAGCTGTTTTTT,CASRLTDTNTGELFF
many,TRBD1,TRBJ2-5,TRBV29-1,TGCAGCGTTGCACAGGGGGTAAAGACCCAGTACTTC,CSVAQGVKTQYF
few,.,TRBJ2-3,TRBV7-3,TGTGCCAGCAGCCCCTCCTTGACGGAGTCCTCGGCAGATACGCAGTATTTT,CASSPSLTESSADTQYF
.,TRBD1,TRBJ1-1,TRBV29-1,TGCAGCGTTGAGACAGGGTCCAACACTGAAGCTTTCTTT,CSVETGSNTEAFF
once,.,TRBJ2-5,TRBV6-2/TRBV6-3,TGTGCCAGCAGTAACCGGGCGGGGGCGAATCAAGAGACCCAGTACTTC,CASSNRAGANQETQYF
few,.,TRBJ2-7,TRBV10-3,TGTGCCATCCAACAGGGAAGGTCTTCGGAGGAGCAGTACTTC,CAIQQGRSSEEQYF
.,TRBD1,TRBJ2-2,TRBV11-1,TGTGCCAGCAGCAGGGGGTTCGGGACAGTCCTTAACACCGGGGAGCTGTTTTTT,CASSRGFGTVLNTGELFF
.,.,TRBJ1-2,TRBV29-1,TGCAGCGTTGACTCTGACGCTAACTATGGCTACACCTTC,CSVDSDANYGYTF
.,.,TRBJ1-6,TRBV6-6,TGTGCCAGCAGTTACTCGGGGGATCCCGATTCACCCCTCCACTTT,CASSYSGDPDSPLHF
.,.,TRBJ2-3,TRBV5-1,TGCGCCAGCAGCTTCGCTGACTACAAGAAGTTAGATACGCAGTATTTT,CASSFADYKKLDTQYF
.,.,TRBJ1-4,TRBV25-1,TGTGCCAGCAGTGACGGGGGGACCCCAACTAATGAAAAACTGTCTTTT,CASSDGGTPTNEKLSF
.,.,TRBJ1-1,TRBV12-3/TRBV12-4,TGTGCCAGCAGTTTATCCCGGAGGGCCACTGAAGCTTTCTTT,CASSLSRRATEAFF
.,TRBD1,TRBJ1-1,TRBV20-1,TGCAGTGCTAGAGATTTCCGGACAGGGCCGGACACTGAAGCTTTCTTT,CSARDFRTGPDTEAFF
.,TRBD1,TRBJ1-1,TRBV6-5,TGTGCCAGCAGCCACGGCCGACAGGGGGACACTGAAGCTTTCTTT,CASSHGRQGDTEAFF